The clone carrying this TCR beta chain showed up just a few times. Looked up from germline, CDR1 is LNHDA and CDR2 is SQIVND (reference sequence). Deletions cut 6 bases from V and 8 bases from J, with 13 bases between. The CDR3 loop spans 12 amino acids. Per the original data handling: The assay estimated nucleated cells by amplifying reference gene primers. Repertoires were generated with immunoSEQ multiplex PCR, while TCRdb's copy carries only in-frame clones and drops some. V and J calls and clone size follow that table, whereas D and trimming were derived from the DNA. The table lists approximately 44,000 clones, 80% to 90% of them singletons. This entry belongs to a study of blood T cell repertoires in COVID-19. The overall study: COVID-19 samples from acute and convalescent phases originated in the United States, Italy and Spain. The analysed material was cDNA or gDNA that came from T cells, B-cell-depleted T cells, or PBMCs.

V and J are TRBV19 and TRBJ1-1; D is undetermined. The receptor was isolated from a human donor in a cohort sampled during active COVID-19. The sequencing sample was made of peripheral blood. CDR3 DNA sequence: TGTGCCAGTAGACCTGCAGGAACCGAAGCTTTCTTT. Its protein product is CASRPAGTEAFF. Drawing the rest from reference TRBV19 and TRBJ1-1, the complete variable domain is DGGITQSPKYLFRKEGQNVTLSCEQNLNHDAMYWYRQDPGQGLRLIYYSQIVNDFQKGDIAEGYSVSREKKESFPLTVTSAQKNPTAFYLCASRPAGTEAFFGQGTRLTVV.